This T cell receptor beta chain was recovered during a study of regulatory T cells. The CDR3 has 17 amino acids. V gave up 8 bases and J gave up 2 bases, with 24 bases separating them. Germline V gives CDR1 MDHEN, CDR2 SYDVKM. Regarding this clone: The antigen remains unidentified.

Study findings and constraints: Skewed V and J usage and few unique V-J pairs marked patient repertoires, most in Tregs. Hydrophobic residues at CDR3 positions 6 and 7 were enriched in conventional CD4+ T cells of CD3G-deficient patients.

The primer mix had 52 TRBV and 13 TRBJ primers. Assay used: immunoSEQ multiplex PCR; TCRdb lists only in-frame clones, some missing. The sample comprises under 35,000 clones, nearly 95% of which are singletons, and 0.75% to 1% rests with the top ten. The chain combines TRBV28 with TRBJ2-5, with a tentative D call TRBD2 (7 bases). Sequenced sample: conventional CD4+ T cells sorted from blood. This TCR was recovered from a child younger than 10 with CD3G deficiency. CDR3 region: CASHPGGASGLQETQYF. The CDR3 nucleotides read TGTGCCAGCCATCCTGGGGGGGCGTCGGGACTTCAAGAGACCCAGTACTTC.